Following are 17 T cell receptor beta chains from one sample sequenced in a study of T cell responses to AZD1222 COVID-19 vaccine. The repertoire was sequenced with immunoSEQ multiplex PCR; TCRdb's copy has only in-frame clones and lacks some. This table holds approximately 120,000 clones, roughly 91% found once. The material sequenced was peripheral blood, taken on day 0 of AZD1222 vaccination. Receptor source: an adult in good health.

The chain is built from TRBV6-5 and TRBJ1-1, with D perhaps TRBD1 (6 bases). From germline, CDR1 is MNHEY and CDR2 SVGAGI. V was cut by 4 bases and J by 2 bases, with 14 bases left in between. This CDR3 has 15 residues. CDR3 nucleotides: TGTGCCAGCAGTTTACAGGGCCAGGGAAACACTGAAGCTTTCTTT. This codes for CASSLQGQGNTEAFF.

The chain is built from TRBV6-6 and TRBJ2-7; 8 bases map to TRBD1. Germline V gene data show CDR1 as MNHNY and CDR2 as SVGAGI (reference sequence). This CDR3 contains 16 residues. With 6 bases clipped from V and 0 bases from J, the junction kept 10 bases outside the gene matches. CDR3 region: CASSYPGQGLSYEQYF. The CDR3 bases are TGTGCCAGCAGCTACCCCGGACAGGGACTCTCCTACGAGCAGTACTTC.

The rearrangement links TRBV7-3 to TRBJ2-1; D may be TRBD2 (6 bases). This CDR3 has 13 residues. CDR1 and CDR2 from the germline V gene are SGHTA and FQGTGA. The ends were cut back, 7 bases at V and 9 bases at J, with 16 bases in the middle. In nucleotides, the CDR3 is TGTGCCAGCACCAGTACAGTGGGAGGTGAGCAGTTCTTC. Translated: CASTSTVGGEQFF.

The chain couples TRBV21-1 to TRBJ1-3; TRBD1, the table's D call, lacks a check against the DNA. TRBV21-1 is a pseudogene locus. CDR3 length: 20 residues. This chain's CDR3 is CASSKSGNRVRPLSGNTIYF. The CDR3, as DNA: TGTGCCAGCAGCAAAAGTGGCAACAGGGTCCGTCCGCTCTCTGGAAACACCATATATTTT.

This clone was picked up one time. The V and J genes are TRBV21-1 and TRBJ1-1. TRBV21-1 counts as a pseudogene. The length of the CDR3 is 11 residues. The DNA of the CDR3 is TGTGCCAGCATCCCGGTAGATTCGGCTTTCTTT. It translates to CASIPVDSAFF.

CDR3 sequence (DNA): TGTGCCAGCAGCTTAGTTCCCGAGGGGGCTGAGCAGTTCTTC. Translating it yields CASSLVPEGAEQFF. This rearrangement joins TRBV7-8 to TRBJ2-1, with 7 bases fitting TRBD1. This CDR3 has 14 amino acids. After removal of 1 base from V and 9 bases from J, the junction contained 6 bases not matched to a gene. The V gene's germline CDR1 is SGHVS and CDR2 FQNEAQ.

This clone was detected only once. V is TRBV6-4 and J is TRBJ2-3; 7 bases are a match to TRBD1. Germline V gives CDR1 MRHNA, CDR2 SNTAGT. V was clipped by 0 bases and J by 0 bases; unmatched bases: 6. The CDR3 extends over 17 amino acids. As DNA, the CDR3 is TGTGCCAGCAGTGACTCGGCAGGGGGTGGCAGCACAGATACGCAGTATTTT. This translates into CASSDSAGGGSTDTQYF.

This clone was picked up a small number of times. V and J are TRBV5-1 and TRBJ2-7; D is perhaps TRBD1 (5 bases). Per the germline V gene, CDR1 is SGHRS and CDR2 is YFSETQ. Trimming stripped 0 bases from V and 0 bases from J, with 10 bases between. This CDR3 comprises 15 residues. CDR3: CASSLGQGLSYEQYF. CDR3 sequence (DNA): TGCGCCAGCAGCTTGGGGCAGGGTCTCTCCTACGAGCAGTACTTC.

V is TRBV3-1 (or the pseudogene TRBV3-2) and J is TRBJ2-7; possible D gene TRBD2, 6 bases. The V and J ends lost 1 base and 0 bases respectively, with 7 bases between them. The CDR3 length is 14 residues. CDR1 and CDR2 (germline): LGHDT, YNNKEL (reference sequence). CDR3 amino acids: CASSQVGSSYEQYF. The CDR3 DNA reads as TGTGCCAGCAGCCAAGTCGGGAGCTCCTACGAGCAGTACTTC.

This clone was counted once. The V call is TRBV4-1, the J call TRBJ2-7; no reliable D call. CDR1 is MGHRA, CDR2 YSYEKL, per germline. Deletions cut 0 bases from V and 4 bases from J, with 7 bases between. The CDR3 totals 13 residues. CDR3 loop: CASSQDWGYEQYF. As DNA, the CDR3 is TGCGCCAGCAGCCAAGACTGGGGATACGAGCAGTACTTC.

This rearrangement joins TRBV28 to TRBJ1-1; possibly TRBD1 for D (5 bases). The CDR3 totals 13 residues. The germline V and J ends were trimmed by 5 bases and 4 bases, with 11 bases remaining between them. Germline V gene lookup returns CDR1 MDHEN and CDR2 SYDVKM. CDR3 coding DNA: TGTGCCAGCAGTAAGGGTGGGGGCACTGAAGCTTTCTTT. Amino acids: CASSKGGGTEAFF.

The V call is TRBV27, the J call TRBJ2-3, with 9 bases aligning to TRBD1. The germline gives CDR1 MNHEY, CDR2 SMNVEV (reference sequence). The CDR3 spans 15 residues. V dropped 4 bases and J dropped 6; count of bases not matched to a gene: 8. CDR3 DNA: TGTGCCAGCAGTTGGGGACAGGGATTCAGCGATACGCAGTATTTT. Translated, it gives CASSWGQGFSDTQYF.

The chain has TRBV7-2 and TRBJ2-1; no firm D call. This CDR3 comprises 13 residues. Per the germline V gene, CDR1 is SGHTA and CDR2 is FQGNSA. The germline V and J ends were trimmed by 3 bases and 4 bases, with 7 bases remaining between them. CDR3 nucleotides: TGTGCCAGCAGCTTGGCACCATACAATGAGCAGTTCTTC. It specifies CASSLAPYNEQFF.

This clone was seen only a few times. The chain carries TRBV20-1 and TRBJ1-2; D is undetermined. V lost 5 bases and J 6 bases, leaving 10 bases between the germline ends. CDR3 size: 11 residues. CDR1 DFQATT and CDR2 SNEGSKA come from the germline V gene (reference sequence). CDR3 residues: CSAPGANGYTF. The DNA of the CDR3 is TGCAGTGCTCCCGGTGCTAATGGCTACACCTTC.

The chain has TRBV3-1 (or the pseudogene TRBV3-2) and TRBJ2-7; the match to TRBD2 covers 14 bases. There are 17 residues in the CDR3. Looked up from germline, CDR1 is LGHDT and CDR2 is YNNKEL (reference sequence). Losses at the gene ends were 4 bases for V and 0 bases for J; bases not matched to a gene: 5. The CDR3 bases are TGTGCCAGCAGCCGGACTAGCGGGAGGATGAGCTCCTACGAGCAGTACTTC. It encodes CASSRTSGRMSSYEQYF.

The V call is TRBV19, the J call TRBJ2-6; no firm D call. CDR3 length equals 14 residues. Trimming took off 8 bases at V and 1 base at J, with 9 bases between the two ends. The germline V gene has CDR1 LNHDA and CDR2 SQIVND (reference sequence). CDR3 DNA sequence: TGTGCCAGTGCGTTGGTATCTGGGGCCAACGTCCTGACTTTC. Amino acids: CASALVSGANVLTF. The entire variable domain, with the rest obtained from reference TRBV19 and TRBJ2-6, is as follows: DGGITQSPKYLFRKEGQNVTLSCEQNLNHDAMYWYRQDPGQGLRLIYYSQIVNDFQKGDIAEGYSVSREKKESFPLTVTSAQKNPTAFYLCASALVSGANVLTFGAGSRLTVL.

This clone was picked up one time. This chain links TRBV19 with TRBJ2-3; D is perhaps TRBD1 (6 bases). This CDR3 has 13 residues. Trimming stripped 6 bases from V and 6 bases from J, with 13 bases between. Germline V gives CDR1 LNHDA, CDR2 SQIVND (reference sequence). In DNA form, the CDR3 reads TGTGCCAGTAGCACAGGGTTGGGCGATACGCAGTATTTT. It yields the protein CASSTGLGDTQYF. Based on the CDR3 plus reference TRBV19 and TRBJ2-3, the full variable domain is DGGITQSPKYLFRKEGQNVTLSCEQNLNHDAMYWYRQDPGQGLRLIYYSQIVNDFQKGDIAEGYSVSREKKESFPLTVTSAQKNPTAFYLCASSTGLGDTQYFGPGTRLTVL.